This T cell receptor (beta chain) was sequenced in a study of cytomegalovirus exposure and HLA in healthy donors. Researchers ran the PCR with 60 Vbeta and 13 Jbeta primers. Profiling relied on immunoSEQ multiplex PCR, and the TCRdb table lists in-frame clones only, not all of them. Here the sample table reports 60,000 to 80,000 clones. Study outcomes and limitations: In a later analysis, TCR beta V- and J-gene trimming showed a link to a missense DCLRE1C variant.

Those who donated were healthy bone marrow donors. Details on this clone: Its antigen is undetermined.

The CDR3 has 14 amino acids. In germline, CDR1 is SGHRS, CDR2 YFSETQ. J gave up 13 bases and V 0 bases, and 9 bases lay outside the gene matches. The sequence derives from a boy aged 10-17 years in good health and CMV-seronegative. V gene TRBV5-1 combines with J gene TRBJ1-2; 10 bases align to TRBD1. The sequencing sample was made of PBMCs. Here the CDR3 DNA reads TGCGCCAGCAGCTTGGGGGAAGGACAGGGGGAAGGCACCTTC. It yields the protein CASSLGEGQGEGTF.